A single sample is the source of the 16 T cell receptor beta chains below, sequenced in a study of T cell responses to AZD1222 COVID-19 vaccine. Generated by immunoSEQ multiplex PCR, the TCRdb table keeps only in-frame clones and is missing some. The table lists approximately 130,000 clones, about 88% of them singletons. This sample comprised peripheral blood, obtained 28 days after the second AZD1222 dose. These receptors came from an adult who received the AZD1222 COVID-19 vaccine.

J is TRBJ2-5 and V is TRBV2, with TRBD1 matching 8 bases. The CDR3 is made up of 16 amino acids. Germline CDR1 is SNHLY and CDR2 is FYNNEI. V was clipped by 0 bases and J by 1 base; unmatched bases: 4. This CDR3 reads CASSEAGQVAQETQYF. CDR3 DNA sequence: TGTGCCAGCAGTGAAGCGGGACAGGTCGCCCAAGAGACCCAGTACTTC.

For the CDR3, the DNA is TGTGCCAGCAGCTTATGGGGCGAGGAGACCCAGTACTTC. This translates into CASSLWGEETQYF. The rearrangement links TRBV11-3 to TRBJ2-5, with D perhaps matching TRBD1 (5 bases). The CDR3 contains 13 residues. Germline V gene sequence: CDR1 SGHNT, CDR2 YENEEA. Trimming took 2 bases from V and 5 from J, leaving 9 bases between them.

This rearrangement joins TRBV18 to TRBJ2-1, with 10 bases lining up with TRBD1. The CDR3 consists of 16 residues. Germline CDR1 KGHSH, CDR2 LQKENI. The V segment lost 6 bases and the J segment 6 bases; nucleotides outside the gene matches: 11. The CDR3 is CASSHPGDRGPNEQFF. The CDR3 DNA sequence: TGTGCCAGCTCCCACCCCGGGGACAGGGGCCCCAATGAGCAGTTCTTC.

The CDR3 is CAWSVGRGGSDTQYF. Here the CDR3 DNA reads TGTGCCTGGAGTGTCGGGCGGGGGGGATCAGATACGCAGTATTTT. This chain connects TRBV30 to TRBJ2-3, with TRBD2 matching over 9 bases. Trimming at V came to 0 bases and at J to 4 bases, leaving 5 bases not matched to a gene. Germline loops: CDR1 GTSNPN, CDR2 SVGIG (reference sequence). The CDR3 has 15 residues.

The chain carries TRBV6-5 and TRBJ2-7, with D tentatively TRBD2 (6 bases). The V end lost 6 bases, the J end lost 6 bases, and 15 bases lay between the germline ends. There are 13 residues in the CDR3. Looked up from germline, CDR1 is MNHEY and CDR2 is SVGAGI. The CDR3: CASSLGTYLEQYF. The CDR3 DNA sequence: TGTGCCAGCAGCTTGGGGACTTACCTCGAGCAGTACTTC.

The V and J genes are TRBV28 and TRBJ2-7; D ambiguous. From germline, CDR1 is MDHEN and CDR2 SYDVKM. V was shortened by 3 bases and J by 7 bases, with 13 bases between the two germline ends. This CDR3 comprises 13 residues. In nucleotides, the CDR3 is TGTGCCAGCAGTTTGGCCCTATCGCGGGAGCAGTACTTC. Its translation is CASSLALSREQYF. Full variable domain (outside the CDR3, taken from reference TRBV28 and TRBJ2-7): DVKVTQSSRYLVKRTGEKVFLECVQDMDHENMFWYRQDPGLGLRLIYFSYDVKMKEKGDIPEGYSVSREKKERFSLILESASTNQTSMYLCASSLALSREQYFGPGTRLTVT.

This CDR3 is CASSLGRGRGTEAFF. The CDR3 region has the DNA TGTGCCAGCAGCTTAGGCAGGGGCCGCGGCACTGAAGCTTTCTTT. This chain joins TRBV7-2 and TRBJ1-1, with D possibly TRBD1 on 6 matching bases. The CDR3 is made up of 15 amino acids. CDR1 is SGHTA, CDR2 FQGNSA, per germline. V lost 1 base and J lost 4, with 13 bases in between. Full variable domain (rest looked up from reference TRBV7-2 and TRBJ1-1): GAGVSQSPSNKVTEKGKDVELRCDPISGHTALYWYRQSLGQGLEFLIYFQGNSAPDKSGLPSDRFSAERTGGSVSTLTIQRTQQEDSAVYLCASSLGRGRGTEAFFGQGTRLTVV.

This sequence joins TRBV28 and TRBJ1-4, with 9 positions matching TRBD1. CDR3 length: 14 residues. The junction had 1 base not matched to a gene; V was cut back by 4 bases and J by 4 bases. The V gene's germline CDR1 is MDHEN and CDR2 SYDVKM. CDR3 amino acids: CASSSGQGNEKLFF. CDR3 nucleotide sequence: TGTGCCAGCAGTTCGGGACAGGGTAATGAAAAACTGTTTTTT.

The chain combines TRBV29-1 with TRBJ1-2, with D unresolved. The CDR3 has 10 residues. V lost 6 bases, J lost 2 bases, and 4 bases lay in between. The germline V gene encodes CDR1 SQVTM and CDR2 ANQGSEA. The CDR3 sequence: CSVGNYGYTF. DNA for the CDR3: TGCAGCGTGGGGAACTATGGCTACACCTTC.

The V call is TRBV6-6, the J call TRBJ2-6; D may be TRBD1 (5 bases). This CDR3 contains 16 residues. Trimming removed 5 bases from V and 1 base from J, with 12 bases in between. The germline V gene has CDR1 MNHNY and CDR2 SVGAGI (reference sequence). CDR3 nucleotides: TGTGCCAGCAGTCTCCAGGGTTTTTCTGGGGCCAACGTCCTGACTTTC. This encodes CASSLQGFSGANVLTF.

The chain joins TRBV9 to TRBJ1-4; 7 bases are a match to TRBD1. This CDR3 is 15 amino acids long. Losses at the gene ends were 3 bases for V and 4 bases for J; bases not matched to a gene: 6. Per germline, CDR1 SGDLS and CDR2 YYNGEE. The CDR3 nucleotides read TGTGCCAGCAGCGCCACCGGGACAGTTAATGAAAAACTGTTTTTT. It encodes CASSATGTVNEKLFF. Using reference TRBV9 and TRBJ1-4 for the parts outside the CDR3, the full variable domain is DSGVTQTPKHLITATGQRVTLRCSPRSGDLSVYWYQQSLDQGLQFLIQYYNGEERAKGNILERFSAQQFPDLHSELNLSSLELGDSALYFCASSATGTVNEKLFFGSGTQLSVL.

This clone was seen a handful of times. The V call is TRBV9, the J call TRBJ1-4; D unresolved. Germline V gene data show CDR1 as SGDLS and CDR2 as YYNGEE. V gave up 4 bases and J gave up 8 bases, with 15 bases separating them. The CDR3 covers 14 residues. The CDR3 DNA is TGTGCCAGCAGCCCTAGGAGCAGATTAGAAAAACTGTTTTTT. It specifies CASSPRSRLEKLFF.

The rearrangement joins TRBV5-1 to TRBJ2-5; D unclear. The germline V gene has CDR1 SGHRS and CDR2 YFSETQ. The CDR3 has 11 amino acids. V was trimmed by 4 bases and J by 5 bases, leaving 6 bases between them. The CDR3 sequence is CASSPDETQYF. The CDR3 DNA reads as TGCGCCAGCAGCCCAGACGAGACCCAGTACTTC.

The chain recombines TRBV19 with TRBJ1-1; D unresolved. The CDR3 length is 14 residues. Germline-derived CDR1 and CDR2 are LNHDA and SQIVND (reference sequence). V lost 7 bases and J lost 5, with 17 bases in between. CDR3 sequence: CASMIGLTSTEAFF. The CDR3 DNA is TGTGCCAGTATGATAGGACTCACGTCTACTGAAGCTTTCTTT.

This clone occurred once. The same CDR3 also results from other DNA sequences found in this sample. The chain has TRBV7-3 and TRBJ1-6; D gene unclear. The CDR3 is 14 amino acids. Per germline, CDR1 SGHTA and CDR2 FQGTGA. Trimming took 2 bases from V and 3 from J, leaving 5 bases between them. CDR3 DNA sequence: TGTGCCAGCAGCTTAGGGGTCTATAATTCACCCCTCCACTTT. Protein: CASSLGVYNSPLHF.

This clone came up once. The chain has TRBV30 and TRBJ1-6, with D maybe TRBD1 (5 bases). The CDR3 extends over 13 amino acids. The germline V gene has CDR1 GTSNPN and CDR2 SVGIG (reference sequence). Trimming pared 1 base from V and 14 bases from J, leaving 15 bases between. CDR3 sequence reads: CAWSALGRGALHF. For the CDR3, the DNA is TGTGCCTGGAGTGCCCTCGGCCGGGGGGCCCTCCACTTT.